This TCR beta chain came from a study of siplizumab effects on memory and regulatory T cells (dated by TCRdb to the late 2010s). In the study overall: The effect of the anti-CD2 antibody siplizumab on alloreactive T-cell subsets was examined in allogeneic mixed lymphocyte reactions constructed from human PBMCs.

Library preparation used the immunoSEQ multiplex PCR assay. The deep sequencing platform assayed some 98,000 TCR templates per sample. Genomic DNA extracted from sorted T cells was used for TCRbeta CDR3 sequencing. In the source study's methods: The R programming language was used for clonal analysis of TCRbeta CDR3 data. Unstimulated samples were compared with post-reaction CFSE-low samples to define alloreactive CD4+ and CD8+ clones. By matching sequences to the repertoires of sorted unstimulated Treg and non-Treg cells, each alloreactive CD4+ clone was assigned a regulatory or non-regulatory origin. What TCRdb holds here is the immuneACCESS table cut down to in-frame rearrangements. Part of the clones is not present; checked against another copy, under half of the missing clones reflect an unresolved V gene, and the others are unexplained. V and J calls and clone size are as listed in that table; D and trimming were resolved from the DNA. The sample records 100,000 or so clones, roughly 90% of which are singletons. Around 1.1% of the sample goes to the ten largest clones.

Sorted unstimulated T cells and proliferating T cells recovered from mixed lymphocyte reactions were subjected to TCRbeta CDR3 sequencing. Fresh whole blood from fewer than 11 HLA-typed healthy donors was used to isolate PBMCs. What the study reported, not specific to this receptor: Among mappable alloreactive CD4+ clones, an average Treg-derived fraction of about 69% was observed with siplizumab, compared with 26.9% in control reactions. Sequences below about 10^-5 frequency were poorly captured, so only a minor fraction of alloreactive clones could be mapped to unstimulated subsets. The cumulative frequency of alloreactive sequences traceable to unstimulated CD4+ memory T cells was significantly reduced by siplizumab. Roughly 80-95% of proliferating CD4+ or CD8+ clones could not be assigned a naive or memory phenotype. No functional confirmation was obtained for the suppressive function of proliferating Tregs from siplizumab cultures. Compared with memory T cells, unstimulated naive T cells appeared more diverse, and naive cells seemed to make a substantial contribution to the alloresponse.

In the germline V gene, CDR1 corresponds to SGHNT and CDR2 to YENEEA. V lost 5 bases and J lost 3 bases, and the count of bases not matched to a germline gene is 5. CDR3 length: 15 amino acids, cysteine to phenylalanine. CDR3 DNA is the only sequence kept; it has 45 bases, read in frame from the first base. This clone was observed a handful of times. Its antigen remains unidentified. No base quality values were provided; no much bigger clone lies one nucleotide off. This sample also contains other DNA sequences that code for the same CDR3. The sample comprised CD4+ T cells sorted from blood. This sequence was found in a human donor in good health. The chain was built from TRBV11-3 and TRBJ2-3, with 10 bases matching TRBD1. The CDR3 protein is CASSPRQGATDTQYF. DNA sequence: TGTGCCAGCAGCCCGCGACAGGGGGCAACAGATACGCAGTATTTT. Reference TRBV11-3 and TRBJ2-3 proteins supply the regions before and after the CDR3; the full variable domain is: EAGVVQSPRYKIIEKKQPVAFWCNPISGHNTLYWYLQNLGQGPELLIRYENEEAVDDSQLPKDRFSAERLKGVDSTLKIQPAELGDSAVYLCASSPRQGATDTQYFGPGTRLTVL.